Listed here are 15 T cell receptor beta chains from one sample, sequenced in a study of blood T cells in healthy people across ages. A second 7 to 11 cycle PCR used barcoded and J-beta primers. In TCRdb, the 5' RACE reads were re-called with MiXCR into one record per CDR3 protein. The data contain 730,000 or so distinct CDR3 sequences, roughly 44% of them seen just once; the ten biggest clones take up roughly 19%. Input material: blood. Receptor source: an older woman in good health.

This chain uses TRBV3-1 with TRBJ2-5; 8 nucleotides align to TRBD1. V lost 3 bases to trimming and J lost 11 bases; unmatched junction nucleotides: 14. Per germline, CDR1 LGHDT and CDR2 YNNKEL (reference sequence). CDR3 length: 15 residues. The CDR3 bases are TGTGCCAGCAGCCACTCGGACAGGGCCCAGGAGGAGCAGTACTTC. Encoded protein: CASSHSDRAQEEQYF.

In its sample, this clonotype was seen a few times. The chain carries TRBV7-9 and TRBJ2-4; 14 nucleotides align to TRBD2. The DNA end is more similar to TRBJ2-7, so the J call may be wrong. The CDR3 has 15 amino acids. CDR1 is SEHNR, CDR2 FQNEAQ, per germline (reference sequence). The chain's CDR3 is CASSKTSGGANEQYF. In nucleotides, the CDR3 is TGTGCCAGCAGCAAGACTAGCGGGGGGGCAAACGAGCAGTACTTC.

In its sample, this clonotype was seen a few times. The chain links TRBV2 to TRBJ2-7; 10 bases align to TRBD2. With V trimmed by 7 bases and J by 2 bases, 2 bases remained unmatched. The germline gives CDR1 SNHLY, CDR2 FYNNEI. This CDR3 has 13 amino acids. The CDR3 reads CASTLAGAYEQYF. In nucleotides, the CDR3 is TGTGCCAGCACCCTAGCGGGAGCCTACGAGCAGTACTTC.

This clonotype was recorded many times. V gene TRBV10-3 combines with J gene TRBJ1-2; D ambiguous. The CDR3 is 15 amino acids. V lost 6 bases to trimming and J lost 6 bases, with 20 bases between them. Germline loops: CDR1 ENHRY, CDR2 SYGVKD. The CDR3 DNA follows: TGTGCCATCAGACTATCCGAGGCCTCGGGCCATGGCTACACCTTC. It yields the protein CAIRLSEASGHGYTF.

This clonotype was counted between two and nine times. A much larger clonotype is one base distant, so this may be a read error. V gene TRBV29-1 combines with J gene TRBJ2-5; D ambiguous. There are 10 residues in the CDR3. V lost 7 bases to trimming and J lost 11 bases, with 14 bases between them. Germline lookup yields CDR1 SQVTM and CDR2 ANQGSEA. CDR3 sequence: CSARADEQYF. DNA of the CDR3: TGCAGCGCACGTGCGGATGAGCAGTACTTC.

A word on this clonotype: A much larger clone differs by one base, so this may be a read error. V usage is TRBV9 and J usage is TRBJ2-3; D is undetermined. Trimming cost V 5 bases and J 2 bases, with 18 bases left between them. This CDR3 comprises 16 residues. Germline V gives CDR1 SGDLS, CDR2 YYNGEE. CDR3 sequence: CASRAVGLGHTDTQYF. CDR3 nucleotides: TGTGCCAGCAGGGCAGTCGGCCTAGGTCACACAGATACGCAGTATTTT.

This clonotype has only a few counts. The genes are TRBV28 and TRBJ2-7, with D perhaps TRBD2 (6 bases). Germline CDR1 MDHEN, CDR2 SYDVKM. Trimming left V 10 bases short and J 4 bases short, with 20 bases between. CDR3 length: 14 residues. In DNA form, the CDR3 reads TGTGCCACCCTGAAGTCCGGGAGCGGATACGAGCAGTACTTC. Its translation: CATLKSGSGYEQYF.

The chain recombines TRBV15 with TRBJ2-3; D uncertain. Trimming left V 3 bases short and J 6 bases short, with 10 bases between. CDR1 LNHNV and CDR2 YYDKDF come from the germline V gene (reference sequence). This CDR3 spans 13 amino acids. CDR3 nucleotides: TGTGCCACCAGCAGGAAGGGTGTGGATACGCAGTATTTT. This translates into CATSRKGVDTQYF.

The CDR3 reads CASSRRDGARSQYF. In DNA form, the CDR3 reads TGTGCCAGCAGCCGAAGGGACGGCGCGCGGAGCCAGTACTTC. The gene calls are TRBV3-1 and TRBJ2-5; D possibly uses TRBD1 or TRBD2 (5 bases each). Germline-derived CDR1 and CDR2 are LGHDT and YNNKEL (reference sequence). The CDR3 totals 14 residues. The V gene lost 4 bases and the J gene lost 10 bases, with 19 bases spanning the gap.

V usage is TRBV6-2 or TRBV6-3 and J usage is TRBJ2-1; 9 bases fit TRBD2. J gave up 2 bases and V 3 bases, and 2 bases lay outside the gene matches. The CDR3 length is 15 residues. CDR1 and CDR2 from the germline V gene are MNHEY and SVGEGT. The CDR3 DNA reads as TGTGCCAGCAGTTATGCGGGGGGGGCCTACAATGAGCAGTTCTTC. It translates to CASSYAGGAYNEQFF.

This rearrangement joins TRBV2 to TRBJ2-4, with D perhaps TRBD1 or TRBD2 (5 bases each). CDR1 and CDR2 from the germline V gene are SNHLY and FYNNEI. CDR3 length equals 15 residues. The V end lost 4 bases, the J end lost 12 bases, and 22 bases lay between the germline ends. CDR3 loop: CASSAFSGLGETQYF. In DNA, the CDR3 is TGTGCCAGCAGTGCTTTTTCGGGGCTGGGGGAGACTCAGTACTTC.

This clonotype has a handful of counts. The chain links TRBV6-1 to TRBJ1-4, with 9 bases identical to TRBD1. Germline CDR1 is MNHNS and CDR2 is SASEGT. The CDR3 consists of 13 residues. Trimming at V came to 9 bases and at J to 6 bases, leaving 5 bases not matched to a gene. CDR3 sequence reads: CASEQGAHEKLFF. The CDR3 DNA reads TGTGCCAGTGAACAGGGGGCGCATGAAAAACTGTTTTTT.

Only a few counts were recorded for this clonotype. The rearrangement uses TRBV7-6 and TRBJ2-7, with 10 bases that match TRBD1. The CDR3 contains 18 residues. Trimming cost V 4 bases and J 0 bases; bases outside gene matches: 12. Germline CDR1 is SGHVS and CDR2 is FNYEAQ. CDR3 in amino acids: CASSSSRGGDRGSYEQYF. As DNA, the CDR3 is TGTGCCAGCAGCTCCAGCAGAGGGGGGGACAGGGGCTCCTACGAGCAGTACTTC.

This clonotype was detected once. A much larger clone differs from this one at a single base, so this may be a read error. V gene TRBV6-4 combines with J gene TRBJ2-6; D gene unclear. In germline, CDR1 is MRHNA, CDR2 SNTAGT. The CDR3 runs to 15 residues. In DNA, the CDR3 is TGTACCAGCAGTGCATACAGCTCTGGGGCCAACGTCCTGACTTTC. Residues: CTSSAYSSGANVLTF.

The chain joins TRBV28 to TRBJ2-5, with 8 bases identical to TRBD2. The CDR3 has 14 amino acids. The germline V gene has CDR1 MDHEN and CDR2 SYDVKM. V trimming: 6 bases; J trimming: 4 bases; junction bases outside the gene matches: 7. CDR3 protein: CASSQSSGGETQYF. For the CDR3, the DNA is TGTGCCAGCAGCCAATCGAGCGGGGGAGAGACCCAGTACTTC.